This T cell receptor (beta chain) was sequenced in a study of PD-L1 blockade in urothelial cancer. On the study more broadly: Male sex and bladder-origin urothelial cancer were recorded for twenty-five of 29 patients.

The CDR3 is 16 residues long. The V and J ends lost 5 bases and 8 bases, in that order; junction bases with no gene match: 13. Germline CDR1 reads SEHNR; CDR2 reads FQNEAQ (reference sequence). Patients had urothelial carcinoma that was locally advanced or metastatic. Synthetically made TCR analog templates were put into each PCR as spikes. Clones were read by immunoSEQ multiplex PCR, and TCRdb kept only the in-frame ones, dropping some. The sample records 15,000 to 20,000 clones, roughly nine tenths being singletons. This specimen was PBMCs, taken around atezolizumab (anti-PD-L1) treatment. This clonotype was obtained from a man aged 50 to 59 with urothelial cancer. The chain is built from TRBV7-9 and TRBJ2-1, with 9 bases matching TRBD2. The DNA of the CDR3 is TGTGCCAGCAGCCTAAGACTAGCGGACCTTCGCGATGAGCAGTTCTTC. This gives the protein CASSLRLADLRDEQFF.